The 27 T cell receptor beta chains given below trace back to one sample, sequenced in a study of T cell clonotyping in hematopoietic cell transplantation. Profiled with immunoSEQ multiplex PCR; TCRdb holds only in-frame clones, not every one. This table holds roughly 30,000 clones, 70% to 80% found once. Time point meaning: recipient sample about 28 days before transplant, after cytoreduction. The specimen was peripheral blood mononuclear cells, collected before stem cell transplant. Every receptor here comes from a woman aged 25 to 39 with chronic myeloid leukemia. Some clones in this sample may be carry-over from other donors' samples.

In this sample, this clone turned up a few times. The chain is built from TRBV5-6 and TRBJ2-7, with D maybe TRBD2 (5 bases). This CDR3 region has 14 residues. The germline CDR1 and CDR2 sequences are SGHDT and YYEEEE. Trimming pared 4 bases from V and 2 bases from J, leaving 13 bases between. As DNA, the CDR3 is TGTGCCAGCAGCCCGGGGTTGGTCCCCTACGAGCAGTACGTC. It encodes CASSPGLVPYEQYV.

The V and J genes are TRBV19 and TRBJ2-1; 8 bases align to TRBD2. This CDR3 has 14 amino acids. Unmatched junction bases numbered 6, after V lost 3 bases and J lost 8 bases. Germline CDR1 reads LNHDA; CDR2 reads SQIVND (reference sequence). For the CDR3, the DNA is TGTGCCAGTAGTATCGGGGGGGGTGTCGATGAGCAGTTCTTC. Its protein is CASSIGGGVDEQFF.

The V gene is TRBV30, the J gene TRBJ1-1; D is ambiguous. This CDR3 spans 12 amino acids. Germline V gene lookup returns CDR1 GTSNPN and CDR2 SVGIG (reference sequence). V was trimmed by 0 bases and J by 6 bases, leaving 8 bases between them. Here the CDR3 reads CAWSVFWSEAFF. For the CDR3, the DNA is TGTGCCTGGAGTGTCTTTTGGTCTGAAGCTTTCTTT.

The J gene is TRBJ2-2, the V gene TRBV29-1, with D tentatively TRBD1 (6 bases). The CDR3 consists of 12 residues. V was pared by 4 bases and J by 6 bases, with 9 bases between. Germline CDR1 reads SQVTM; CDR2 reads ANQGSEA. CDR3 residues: CSVGQGSGELFF. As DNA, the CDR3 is TGCAGCGTTGGCCAGGGGTCCGGGGAGCTGTTTTTT.

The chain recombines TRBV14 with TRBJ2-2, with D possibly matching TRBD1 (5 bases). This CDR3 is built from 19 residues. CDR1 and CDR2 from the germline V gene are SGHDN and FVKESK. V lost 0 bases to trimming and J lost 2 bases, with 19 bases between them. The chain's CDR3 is CASSQEGYSGKGNTGELFF. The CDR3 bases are TGTGCCAGCAGCCAAGAGGGATATTCAGGGAAGGGAAACACCGGGGAGCTGTTTTTT.

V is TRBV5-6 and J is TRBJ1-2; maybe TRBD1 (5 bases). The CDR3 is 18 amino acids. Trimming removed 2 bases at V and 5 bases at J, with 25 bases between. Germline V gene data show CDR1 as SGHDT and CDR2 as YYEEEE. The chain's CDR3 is CASSFLYPDLGGNYGYTF. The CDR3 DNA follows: TGTGCCAGCAGCTTTTTGTACCCCGACTTGGGGGGAAATTATGGCTACACCTTC.

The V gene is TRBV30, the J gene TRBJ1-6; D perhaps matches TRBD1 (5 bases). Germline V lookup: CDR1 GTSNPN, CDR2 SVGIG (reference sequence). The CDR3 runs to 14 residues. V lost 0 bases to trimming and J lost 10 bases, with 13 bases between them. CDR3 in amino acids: CAWSVTRGRSPLHF. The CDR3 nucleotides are TGTGCCTGGAGTGTCACCCGGGGACGGTCACCCCTCCACTTT.

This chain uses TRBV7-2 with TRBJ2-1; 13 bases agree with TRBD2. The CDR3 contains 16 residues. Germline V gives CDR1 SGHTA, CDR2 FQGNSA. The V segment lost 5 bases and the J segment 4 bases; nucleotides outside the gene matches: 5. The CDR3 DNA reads TGTGCCAGCAGCCCGGGACTAGCGGGGATGTACAATGAGCAGTTCTTC. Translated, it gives CASSPGLAGMYNEQFF. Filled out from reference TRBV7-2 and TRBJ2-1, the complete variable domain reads GAGVSQSPSNKVTEKGKDVELRCDPISGHTALYWYRQSLGQGLEFLIYFQGNSAPDKSGLPSDRFSAERTGGSVSTLTIQRTQQEDSAVYLCASSPGLAGMYNEQFFGPGTRLTVL.

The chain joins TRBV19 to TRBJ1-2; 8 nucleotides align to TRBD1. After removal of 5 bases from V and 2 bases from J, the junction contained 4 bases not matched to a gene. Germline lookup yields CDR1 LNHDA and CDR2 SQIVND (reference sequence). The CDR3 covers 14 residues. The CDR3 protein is CASSQTGENYGYTF. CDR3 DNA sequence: TGTGCCAGTAGTCAGACAGGGGAAAACTATGGCTACACCTTC.

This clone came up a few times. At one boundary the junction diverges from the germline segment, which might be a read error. The CDR3 DNA follows: TGTGCCAGTAGTATAGATCGAAGATCGGTTTTT. Amino acids: CASSIDRRSVF. The rearrangement joins TRBV19 to TRBJ2-2; D gene uncertain. Germline CDR1 is LNHDA and CDR2 is SQIVND (reference sequence). The CDR3 runs to 11 residues. Full variable domain (outside the CDR3, taken from reference TRBV19 and TRBJ2-2): DGGITQSPKYLFRKEGQNVTLSCEQNLNHDAMYWYRQDPGQGLRLIYYSQIVNDFQKGDIAEGYSVSREKKESFPLTVTSAQKNPTAFYLCASSIDRRSVFGEGSRLTVL.

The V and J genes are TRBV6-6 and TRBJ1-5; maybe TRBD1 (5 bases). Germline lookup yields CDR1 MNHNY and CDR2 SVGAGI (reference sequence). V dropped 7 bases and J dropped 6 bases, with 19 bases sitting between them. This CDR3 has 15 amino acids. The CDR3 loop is CASIRSGGRTQPQHF. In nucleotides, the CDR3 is TGTGCCAGCATACGGTCCGGGGGTAGGACTCAGCCCCAGCATTTT.

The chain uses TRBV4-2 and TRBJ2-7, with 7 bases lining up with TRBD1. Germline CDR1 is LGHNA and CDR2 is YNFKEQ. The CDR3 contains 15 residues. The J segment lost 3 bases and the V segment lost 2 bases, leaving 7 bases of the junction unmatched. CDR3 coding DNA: TGTGCCAGCAGCCAAACCTTACAGGGGAACTACGAGCAGTACTTC. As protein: CASSQTLQGNYEQYF.

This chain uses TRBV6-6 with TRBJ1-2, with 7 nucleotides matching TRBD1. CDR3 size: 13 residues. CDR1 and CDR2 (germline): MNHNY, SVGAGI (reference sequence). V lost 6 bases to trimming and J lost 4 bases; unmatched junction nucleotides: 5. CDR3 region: CASSTGDSYGYTF. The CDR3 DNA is TGTGCCAGCAGCACAGGGGACTCCTATGGCTACACCTTC.

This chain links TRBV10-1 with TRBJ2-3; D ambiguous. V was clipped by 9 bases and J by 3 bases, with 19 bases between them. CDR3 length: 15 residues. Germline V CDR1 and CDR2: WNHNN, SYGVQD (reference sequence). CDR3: CARKRWIPQTDTQYF. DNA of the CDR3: TGCGCCAGAAAACGGTGGATCCCACAGACAGATACGCAGTATTTT.

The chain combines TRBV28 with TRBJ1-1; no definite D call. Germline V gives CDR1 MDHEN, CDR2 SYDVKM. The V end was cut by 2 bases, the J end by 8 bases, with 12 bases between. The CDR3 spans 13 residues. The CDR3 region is CASSLVGRIEAFF. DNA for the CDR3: TGTGCCAGCAGTTTAGTGGGCAGGATAGAAGCTTTCTTT.

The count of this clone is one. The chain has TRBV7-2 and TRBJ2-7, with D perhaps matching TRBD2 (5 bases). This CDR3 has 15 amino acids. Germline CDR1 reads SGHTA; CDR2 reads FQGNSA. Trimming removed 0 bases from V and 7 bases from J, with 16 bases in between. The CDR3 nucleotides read TGTGCCAGCAGCTTAGCTTTCAGCCCGAGGAGGGAGCAGTACTTC. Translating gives CASSLAFSPRREQYF.

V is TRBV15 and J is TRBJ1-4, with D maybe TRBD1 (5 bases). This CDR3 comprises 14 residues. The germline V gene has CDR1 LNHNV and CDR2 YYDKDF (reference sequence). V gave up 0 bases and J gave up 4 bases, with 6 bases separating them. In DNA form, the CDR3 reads TGTGCCACCAGCAGAGACAGGGATAATGAAAAACTGTTTTTT. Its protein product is CATSRDRDNEKLFF.

CDR3 region: CSAQTGSGYTF. The CDR3 bases are TGCAGTGCCCAGACAGGGTCCGGCTACACCTTC. This rearrangement joins TRBV20-1 to TRBJ1-2; 7 positions agree with TRBD1. Germline CDR1 DFQATT, CDR2 SNEGSKA (reference sequence). The CDR3 has 11 residues. J was trimmed by 8 bases and V by 6 bases; bases with no gene match: 6.

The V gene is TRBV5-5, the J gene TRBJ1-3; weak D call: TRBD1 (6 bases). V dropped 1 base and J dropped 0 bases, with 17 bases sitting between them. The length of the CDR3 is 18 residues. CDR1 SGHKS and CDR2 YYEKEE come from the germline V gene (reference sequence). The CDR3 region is CASSLSPRTDSSGNTIYF. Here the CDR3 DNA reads TGTGCCAGCAGCTTGTCCCCTCGGACAGATTCCTCTGGAAACACCATATATTTT.

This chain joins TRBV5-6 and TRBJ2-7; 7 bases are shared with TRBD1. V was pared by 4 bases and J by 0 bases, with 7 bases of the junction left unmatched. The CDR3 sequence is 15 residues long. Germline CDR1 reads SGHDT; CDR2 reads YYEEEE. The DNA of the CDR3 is TGTGCCAGCAGCGCCGGGACAGTGAGCTCCTACGAGCAGTACGTC. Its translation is CASSAGTVSSYEQYV.

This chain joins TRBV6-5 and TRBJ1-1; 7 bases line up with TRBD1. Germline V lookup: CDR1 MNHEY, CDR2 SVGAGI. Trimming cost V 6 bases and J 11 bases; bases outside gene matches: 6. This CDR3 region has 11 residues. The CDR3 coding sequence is TGTGCCAGCAGCAGACAGGGAACGGCTTTCTTT. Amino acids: CASSRQGTAFF.

CDR3 coding DNA: TGTGCCAGCAGGGTAGCGGGGGGGCCAGGAGATACGCAGTATTTT. It is translated as CASRVAGGPGDTQYF. This rearrangement joins TRBV6-5 to TRBJ2-3, with 11 nucleotides matching TRBD2. Germline values: CDR1 MNHEY, CDR2 SVGAGI. Germline trimming cut 6 bases from V and 5 bases from J; bases unmatched to any gene: 7. The CDR3 consists of 15 residues.

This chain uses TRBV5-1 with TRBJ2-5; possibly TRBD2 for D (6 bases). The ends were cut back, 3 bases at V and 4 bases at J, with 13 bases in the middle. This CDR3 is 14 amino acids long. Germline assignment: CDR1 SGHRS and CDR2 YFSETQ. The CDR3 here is CASSSLEGSETQYF. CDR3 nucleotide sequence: TGCGCCAGCAGCTCGCTGGAGGGTTCAGAGACCCAGTACTTC.

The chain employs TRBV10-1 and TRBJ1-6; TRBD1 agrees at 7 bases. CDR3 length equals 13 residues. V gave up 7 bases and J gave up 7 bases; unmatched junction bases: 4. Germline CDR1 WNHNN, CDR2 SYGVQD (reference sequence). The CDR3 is CASKRDRNSPLHF. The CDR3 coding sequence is TGCGCCAGCAAAAGGGACAGAAATTCACCCCTCCACTTT.

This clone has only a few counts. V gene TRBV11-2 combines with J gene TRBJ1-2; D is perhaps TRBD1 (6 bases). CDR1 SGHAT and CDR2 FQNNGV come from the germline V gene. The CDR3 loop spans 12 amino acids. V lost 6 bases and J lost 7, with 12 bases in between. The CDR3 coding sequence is TGTGCCAGCAGGGGGGCGACCTTTGGCTACACCTTC. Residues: CASRGATFGYTF.

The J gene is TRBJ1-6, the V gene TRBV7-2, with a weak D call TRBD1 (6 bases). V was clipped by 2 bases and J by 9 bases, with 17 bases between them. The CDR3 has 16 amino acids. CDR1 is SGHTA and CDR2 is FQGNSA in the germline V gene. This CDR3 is CASSLNLVRGGSPLHF. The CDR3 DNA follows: TGTGCCAGCAGCTTAAATTTGGTCAGGGGCGGTTCACCCCTCCACTTT.

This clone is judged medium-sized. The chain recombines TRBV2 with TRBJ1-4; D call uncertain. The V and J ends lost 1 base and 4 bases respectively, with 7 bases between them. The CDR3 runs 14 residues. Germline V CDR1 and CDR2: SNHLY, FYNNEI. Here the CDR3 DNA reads TGTGCCAGCAGTGAAGGGTCCCGTAATGAAAAACTGTTTTTT. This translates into CASSEGSRNEKLFF. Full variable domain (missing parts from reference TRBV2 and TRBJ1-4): EPEVTQTPSHQVTQMGQEVILRCVPISNHLYFYWYRQILGQKVEFLVSFYNNEISEKSEIFDDQFSVERPDGSNFTLKIRSTKLEDSAMYFCASSEGSRNEKLFFGSGTQLSVL.